These T cell receptor beta chains were read from a single sample in a study of cytotoxic CD8 clonotypes in ibrutinib-treated CLL. Only in-frame clones appear in the TCRdb table, and some are missing; sequencing was by immunoSEQ multiplex PCR. The repertoire includes 110,000 to 150,000 clones, about 80% of them detected once, and just over 5% sits in the top ten. The specimen comprised PBMCs, sampled after 24 months of ibrutinib treatment. The receptors stem from a human donor with chronic lymphocytic leukemia. Both conserved end residues are part of each CDR3. D genes are given only for firm matches. Clone size is shown for a subset of rows, as once, few, many or a class of expanded clone.

d_call: .; clone_size: .; cdr3_length: 15; j_call: TRBJ1-5; v_call: TRBV2; cdr3_nt: TGTGCCAGCAGTGGAGGCAGGCCGCGAAATCAGCCCCAGCATTTT; cdr3_aa: CASSGGRPRNQPQHF
d_call: .; clone_size: .; cdr3_length: 12; j_call: TRBJ2-1; v_call: TRBV11-2; cdr3_nt: TGTGCCAGCACCCGGGGGTACAATGAGCAGTTCTTC; cdr3_aa: CASTRGYNEQFF
d_call: .; clone_size: few; cdr3_length: 11; j_call: TRBJ2-2; v_call: TRBV29-1; cdr3_nt: TGCAGCGTGGGGAACACCGGGGAGCTGTTTTTT; cdr3_aa: CSVGNTGELFF
d_call: .; clone_size: .; cdr3_length: 14; j_call: TRBJ2-7; v_call: TRBV18; cdr3_nt: TGTGCCAGCTCACGGACAGACAGGAGCTACGAGCAGTACTTC; cdr3_aa: CASSRTDRSYEQYF
d_call: .; clone_size: once; cdr3_length: 17; j_call: TRBJ2-1; v_call: TRBV5-6; cdr3_nt: TGTGCCAGCAGCTTGGCGATGGTGGGGCCGTTCGCCGGTGAGCAGTTCTTC; cdr3_aa: CASSLAMVGPFAGEQFF
d_call: .; clone_size: .; cdr3_length: 15; j_call: TRBJ1-6; v_call: TRBV7-8; cdr3_nt: TGTGCCAGCAGCTCGGGGACCGACTGGGGTTCACCCCTCCACTTT; cdr3_aa: CASSSGTDWGSPLHF
d_call: TRBD1; clone_size: .; cdr3_length: 13; j_call: TRBJ2-7; v_call: TRBV7-3; cdr3_nt: TGTGCCAGCAGCTTTGGGACAGACTACGAGCAGTACTTC; cdr3_aa: CASSFGTDYEQYF
d_call: .; clone_size: .; cdr3_length: 18; j_call: TRBJ2-6; v_call: TRBV19; cdr3_nt: TGTGCCAGTAGTATACTTGGGGGGCGAAGCTCTGGGGCCAACGTCCTGACTTTC; cdr3_aa: CASSILGGRSSGANVLTF
d_call: .; clone_size: few; cdr3_length: 13; j_call: TRBJ1-5; v_call: TRBV18; cdr3_nt: TGTGCCAGCTCACCGGATAGCAATCAGCCCCAGCATTTT; cdr3_aa: CASSPDSNQPQHF
d_call: TRBD1; clone_size: .; cdr3_length: 15; j_call: TRBJ2-2; v_call: TRBV27; cdr3_nt: TGTGCCAGCCACAGGGGGCCTCCCAACACCGGGGAGCTGTTTTTT; cdr3_aa: CASHRGPPNTGELFF
d_call: .; clone_size: once; cdr3_length: 14; j_call: TRBJ2-4; v_call: TRBV19; cdr3_nt: TGTGCCACTGGGACCCTGGGGGCCAAAAACATTCAGTACTTC; cdr3_aa: CATGTLGAKNIQYF
d_call: .; clone_size: .; cdr3_length: 14; j_call: TRBJ2-7; v_call: TRBV11-2; cdr3_nt: TGTGCCAGCAGCCGTGGGGGGGGCCCCTACGAGCAGTACTTC; cdr3_aa: CASSRGGGPYEQYF
d_call: .; clone_size: few; cdr3_length: 15; j_call: TRBJ2-7; v_call: TRBV19; cdr3_nt: TGTGCCAGTAGTAGCGCCGCGGGGGCCCCCTACGAGCAGTACTTC; cdr3_aa: CASSSAAGAPYEQYF
d_call: TRBD1; clone_size: .; cdr3_length: 15; j_call: TRBJ2-7; v_call: TRBV7-2; cdr3_nt: TGTGCCAGCAGCCACACAGGGGGCGGCACCTACGAGCAGTACTTC; cdr3_aa: CASSHTGGGTYEQYF
d_call: .; clone_size: .; cdr3_length: 15; j_call: TRBJ2-7; v_call: TRBV28; cdr3_nt: TGTGCCAGCAGTTTGACCTCCCGGCTAGCTTACGAGCAGTACTTC; cdr3_aa: CASSLTSRLAYEQYF
d_call: .; clone_size: few; cdr3_length: 15; j_call: TRBJ2-7; v_call: TRBV6-5; cdr3_nt: TGTGCCAGCAGCCCCAGGACCCAACTCCCCTACGAGCAGTACTTC; cdr3_aa: CASSPRTQLPYEQYF
d_call: TRBD1; clone_size: .; cdr3_length: 12; j_call: TRBJ2-1; v_call: TRBV5-6; cdr3_nt: TGTGCCAGCTGGACAGGGGACAATGAGCAGTTCTTC; cdr3_aa: CASWTGDNEQFF
d_call: .; clone_size: .; cdr3_length: 14; j_call: TRBJ2-3; v_call: TRBV5-4; cdr3_nt: TGTGCCAGCAGCCCTTCACAGAGCACAGATACGCAGTATTTT; cdr3_aa: CASSPSQSTDTQYF
d_call: .; clone_size: .; cdr3_length: 12; j_call: TRBJ2-7; v_call: TRBV28; cdr3_nt: TGTGCCAGCAGTTTAGTAAACTACGAGCAGTACTTC; cdr3_aa: CASSLVNYEQYF
d_call: TRBD1; clone_size: .; cdr3_length: 14; j_call: TRBJ1-2; v_call: TRBV28; cdr3_nt: TGTGCCAGCAGTTTTGGGGGACAGACCTATGGCTACACCTTC; cdr3_aa: CASSFGGQTYGYTF